Listed below are T cell receptor beta chains from one sample, sequenced in a study of a mutant IDH1 vaccine in newly diagnosed glioma. Antigen specificity for these receptors is unknown. Using immunoSEQ multiplex PCR, the repertoire was profiled, and TCRdb retains in-frame clones only, with some absent. Among under 150,000 clones listed, over 75% were seen once. The sequences come from PBMCs, collected from a glioma patient whose treatment included an IDH1 peptide vaccine. Receptor source: a man aged 35-49 years with glioma. Both conserved end residues are trimmed from each CDR3.

v_gene,j_gene,CDR3aa
TRBV29-1,TRBJ2-7,SVVGQGYEQY
TRBV11-2,TRBJ2-2,ASSPVQGAGGELF
TRBV7-9,TRBJ1-2,ASASLGRRNYGYT
TRBV4-2,TRBJ2-4,ASSQLAWAKNIQY
TRBV27,TRBJ1-2,ASSNRGQGYT
TRBV5-1,TRBJ2-5,ASSGGGGKPRETQY
TRBV5-6,TRBJ2-5,ASSVQETQY
TRBV11-3,TRBJ2-2,ASSPRDRNTGELF
TRBV11-2,TRBJ2-3,ASSLTGGGTDTQY
TRBV7-2,TRBJ1-3,ASSLPPGRTGNTIY
TRBV28,TRBJ1-5,ASSFEAPQPQH
TRBV4-3,TRBJ2-5,ASSNLAGGPWETQY
TRBV2,TRBJ1-5,ASSGGTGDGQPQH
TRBV2,TRBJ2-7,ASKGRLYEQY
TRBV4-1,TRBJ2-3,ASTEGGTPTDTQY
TRBV7-2,TRBJ2-7,ASSSTTGQSYEQY
TRBV9,TRBJ2-7,ASSVTAEGPYEQY
TRBV6-1,TRBJ2-3,ASSLMGDTDTQY
TRBV29-1,TRBJ2-3,SVDEQGFRTDTQY
TRBV4-2,TRBJ2-1,ASSLLGLTNEQF
TRBV7-2,TRBJ2-5,ASSTTGETQY
TRBV19,TRBJ1-2,ASSIIQGDGYT
TRBV6-5,TRBJ1-5,ASSYTRGREPQH
TRBV4-1,TRBJ2-7,ASSVVPFSYEQY
TRBV5-1,TRBJ2-2,ASSFRQGNTGELF
TRBV30,TRBJ2-1,AWSVPGGANNEQF
TRBV9,TRBJ2-5,ASSETSGVGRETQY
TRBV5-4,TRBJ2-3,ASSFRGTDTQY
TRBV7-2,TRBJ1-2,ASSRAQGNSYGYT
TRBV11-2,TRBJ2-7,ASSFGGLYEQY
TRBV30,TRBJ2-4,AWSHSGSPLKNIQY
TRBV9,TRBJ1-1,ASSVTERSEAF
TRBV2,TRBJ2-3,ASSEWRASTDTQY
TRBV7-8,TRBJ2-7,ASSLARTGGEQY
TRBV6-1,TRBJ2-7,ASSENLMGGFYEQY
TRBV7-2,TRBJ1-2,ASSTRTGVWGYT
TRBV25-1,TRBJ1-4,ASSELTGRNGELF
TRBV6-1,TRBJ1-2,ASTPTGSNYGYT
TRBV13,TRBJ2-2,ASSLGGGAGELF
TRBV7-6,TRBJ2-1,ASSLALGLGIGEQF
TRBV5-4,TRBJ1-2,ASSLRTGDLAYGYT
TRBV28,TRBJ2-7,ASSPGPYEQY
TRBV28,TRBJ1-3,ASSPPGYRGRFGNTIY